These 18 T cell receptor beta chains originate from one sample sequenced in a study of cytomegalovirus exposure and HLA in healthy donors. PCR primers comprised 60 Vbeta and 13 Jbeta primers. The data were produced by immunoSEQ multiplex PCR, yet TCRdb's version contains in-frame clones alone and is incomplete. Here the sample spans 110,000 or so clones, 13% to 15% being singletons. Sequences were obtained from PBMCs. The receptors here all came from a female donor in good health and CMV-seronegative.

The chain combines TRBV7-6 with TRBJ2-7, with D hard to call. CDR1 and CDR2 from the germline V gene are SGHVS and FNYEAQ. Trimming cost V 0 bases and J 0 bases, with 9 bases left between them. The CDR3 sequence is 15 residues long. Here the CDR3 DNA reads TGTGCCAGCAGCTTAGCCAGCGTAGGCTCCTACGAGCAGTACTTC. It is translated as CASSLASVGSYEQYF.

V gene TRBV6-1 combines with J gene TRBJ2-4; tentative D call: TRBD1 (7 bases). Trimming removed 6 bases at V and 7 bases at J, with 19 bases between. Germline CDR1 and CDR2: MNHNS and SASEGT. CDR3 length: 15 residues. The CDR3 sequence is CASRDTGEVGNIQYF. DNA of the CDR3: TGTGCCAGCAGAGACACAGGGGAGGTAGGGAACATTCAGTACTTC.

The chain carries TRBV2 and TRBJ1-2, with unresolved D. The V and J ends lost 0 bases and 5 bases respectively, with 13 bases between them. The germline gives CDR1 SNHLY, CDR2 FYNNEI. The length of the CDR3 is 15 residues. The CDR3 DNA reads as TGTGCCAGCAGTGAAGCGTCGGGGAGTGGGTATGGCTACACCTTC. Protein: CASSEASGSGYGYTF.

This clone was observed a few times. The V call is TRBV18, the J call TRBJ2-1, with a weak D call TRBD2 (5 bases). The CDR3 extends over 14 amino acids. CDR1 KGHSH and CDR2 LQKENI come from the germline V gene. V was pared by 5 bases and J by 5 bases, with 13 bases between. The CDR3 DNA sequence: TGTGCCAGCTCATTCAAGCGGCCCCACAATGAGCAGTTCTTC. This sequence encodes CASSFKRPHNEQFF.

The DNA of the CDR3 is TGCGCCAGCAGCCAAGACAGACACTCTGGAAACACCATATATTTT. It encodes CASSQDRHSGNTIYF. V gene TRBV4-3 combines with J gene TRBJ1-3; no clear D. The CDR3 runs to 15 residues. Germline V gene sequence: CDR1 LGHNA, CDR2 YSLEER. The V end was cut by 0 bases, the J end by 0 bases, with 6 bases between.

The genes are TRBV27 and TRBJ1-5, with D uncertain. The CDR3 runs 19 residues. CDR1 is MNHEY, CDR2 SMNVEV, per germline (reference sequence). Trimming took 4 bases from V and 4 from J, leaving 26 bases between them. The CDR3 sequence is CASSYRGSGLRGDNQPQHF. In DNA, the CDR3 is TGTGCCAGCAGTTATCGGGGTTCAGGATTAAGAGGTGATAATCAGCCCCAGCATTTT.

This CDR3 is CASSPGTRFVTQYF. In DNA form, the CDR3 reads TGCGCCAGCAGCCCCGGGACTCGATTTGTTACGCAGTATTTT. The chain couples TRBV5-1 to TRBJ2-3; a weak D match, TRBD2 (6 bases). V was clipped by 4 bases and J by 8 bases, with 17 bases between them. This CDR3 comprises 14 residues. Germline CDR1 and CDR2: SGHRS and YFSETQ. Variable domain in full (rest from reference TRBV5-1 and TRBJ2-3): KAGVTQTPRYLIKTRGQQVTLSCSPISGHRSVSWYQQTPGQGLQFLFEYFSETQRNKGNFPGRFSGRQFSNSRSEMNVSTLELGDSALYLCASSPGTRFVTQYFGPGTRLTVL.

This clone was seen more than once but under ten times. The chain combines TRBV5-8 with TRBJ2-1; the match to TRBD2 covers 15 bases. The CDR3 sequence is 16 residues long. In germline, CDR1 is SGHTS, CDR2 YDEGEE. Trimming removed 4 bases from V and 5 bases from J; junction bases left unmatched: 4. CDR3 bases: TGTGCCAGCAGCCGCGGACTAGCGGGAGGGGACAATGAGCAGTTCTTC. As protein: CASSRGLAGGDNEQFF.

The CDR3 DNA reads as TGTGCCAGCAGCTTAGGTTTTGAGTCCTTCTACACCTTC. This translates into CASSLGFESFYTF. The chain couples TRBV13 to TRBJ1-2; no firm D call. Germline V gene lookup returns CDR1 PRHDT and CDR2 FYEKMQ (reference sequence). The V gene lost 0 bases and the J gene lost 10 bases, with 12 bases spanning the gap. CDR3 length: 13 amino acids.

V is TRBV5-1 and J is TRBJ2-1; tentative D call: TRBD2 (6 bases). Germline V gene lookup returns CDR1 SGHRS and CDR2 YFSETQ. The germline V and J ends were trimmed by 1 base and 5 bases, with 10 bases remaining between them. This CDR3 spans 14 amino acids. CDR3 in amino acids: CASSLWAGNNEQFF. In DNA form, the CDR3 reads TGCGCCAGCAGCTTGTGGGCGGGGAACAATGAGCAGTTCTTC. The variable domain in full, completed from reference TRBV5-1 and TRBJ2-1, reads KAGVTQTPRYLIKTRGQQVTLSCSPISGHRSVSWYQQTPGQGLQFLFEYFSETQRNKGNFPGRFSGRQFSNSRSEMNVSTLELGDSALYLCASSLWAGNNEQFFGPGTRLTVL.

The gene calls are TRBV7-2 and TRBJ2-5; D not resolved. Germline V gene data show CDR1 as SGHTA and CDR2 as FQGNSA. The germline V and J ends were trimmed by 5 bases and 2 bases, with 12 bases remaining between them. The CDR3 spans 14 residues. The CDR3 spells CASSSNRKQETQYF. The CDR3 DNA sequence: TGTGCCAGCAGCAGCAACAGAAAACAAGAGACCCAGTACTTC.

The rearrangement uses TRBV9 and TRBJ1-1, with D possibly matching TRBD1 (6 bases). Germline CDR1 is SGDLS and CDR2 is YYNGEE. The CDR3 covers 16 residues. V lost 3 bases, J lost 4 bases, and 19 bases lay in between. The CDR3 DNA follows: TGTGCCAGCAGCGCCCTAAACAGGGTCAGCGGCACTGAAGCTTTCTTT. It translates to CASSALNRVSGTEAFF.

V and J are TRBV5-1 and TRBJ1-2, with D perhaps TRBD1 (5 bases). Germline V gene lookup returns CDR1 SGHRS and CDR2 YFSETQ. Deletions cut 7 bases from V and 4 bases from J, with 11 bases between. This CDR3 contains 12 residues. Written as DNA, the CDR3 is TGCGCCAGCGGAGAGACAGTCTATGGCTACACCTTC. This codes for CASGETVYGYTF.

This clone showed up just a few times. The chain combines TRBV4-3 with TRBJ1-1, with D possibly TRBD1 on 5 matching bases. V lost 0 bases and J lost 6, with 11 bases in between. Germline-derived CDR1 and CDR2 are LGHNA and YSLEER. This CDR3 is 14 amino acids long. In DNA, the CDR3 is TGCGCCAGCAGCCAAGACGCAGGGTACCCTGAAGCTTTCTTT. Its translation is CASSQDAGYPEAFF.

V usage is TRBV7-6 and J usage is TRBJ2-1, with 9 bases that match TRBD2. Germline-derived CDR1 and CDR2 are SGHVS and FNYEAQ. Germline trimming cut 4 bases from V and 4 bases from J; bases unmatched to any gene: 5. The CDR3 is 15 amino acids. CDR3 in amino acids: CASSSQREVYNEQFF. The CDR3 DNA follows: TGTGCCAGCAGCTCACAGCGGGAGGTATACAATGAGCAGTTCTTC. Full variable domain (rest looked up from reference TRBV7-6 and TRBJ2-1): GAGVSQSPRYKVTKRGQDVALRCDPISGHVSLYWYRQALGQGPEFLTYFNYEAQQDKSGLPNDRFSAERPEGSISTLTIQRTEQRDSAMYRCASSSQREVYNEQFFGPGTRLTVL.

This clone appeared a few times. The chain combines TRBV25-1 with TRBJ1-2, with a possible D match to TRBD1 (6 bases). CDR1 and CDR2 (germline): MGHDK, SYGVNS. The V end lost 4 bases, the J end lost 0 bases, and 15 bases lay between the germline ends. The CDR3 sequence is 16 residues long. Here the CDR3 reads CASSAVQGPTNYGYTF. The DNA of the CDR3 is TGTGCCAGCAGTGCCGTACAGGGCCCCACTAACTATGGCTACACCTTC.

This clone has a handful of counts. The chain carries TRBV6-1 and TRBJ2-1, with 8 bases lining up with TRBD2. This CDR3 comprises 16 residues. The germline V gene has CDR1 MNHNS and CDR2 SASEGT. Unmatched junction bases numbered 14, after V lost 4 bases and J lost 9 bases. CDR3 sequence reads: CASSGFAGGFFGEQFF. The CDR3 DNA reads as TGTGCCAGCAGTGGGTTCGCGGGGGGATTTTTCGGTGAGCAGTTCTTC.

The chain employs TRBV5-1 and TRBJ2-2; 9 bases align to TRBD1. The germline CDR1 and CDR2 sequences are SGHRS and YFSETQ. The CDR3 is 16 amino acids. V was pared by 1 base and J by 5 bases, with 6 bases of the junction left unmatched. CDR3 sequence (DNA): TGCGCCAGCAGCTTGACGGGACAGGGACGGACCGGGGAGCTGTTTTTT. Translating gives CASSLTGQGRTGELFF. Full variable domain (missing parts from reference TRBV5-1 and TRBJ2-2): KAGVTQTPRYLIKTRGQQVTLSCSPISGHRSVSWYQQTPGQGLQFLFEYFSETQRNKGNFPGRFSGRQFSNSRSEMNVSTLELGDSALYLCASSLTGQGRTGELFFGEGSRLTVL.